This TCR beta chain is drawn from a study of blood T cell repertoires in COVID-19. Overall study: Samples of COVID-19 (acute and convalescent) were obtained from the United States, Italy and Spain.

Per the germline V gene, CDR1 is SGHTA and CDR2 is FQGNSA. The V gene lost 1 base and the J gene lost 7 bases, with 10 bases spanning the gap. The CDR3 has 13 residues. Produced via immunoSEQ multiplex PCR; TCRdb's table is partial and in-frame only. The profile shows 210,000 or so clones, around 84% of them singletons. V usage is TRBV7-2 and J usage is TRBJ1-1, with D possibly matching TRBD1 (6 bases). Material: peripheral blood. The receptor was isolated from a human donor in a cohort sampled during active COVID-19. The CDR3 DNA reads TGTGCCAGCAGCTTAGGCCGGGACATTGAAGCTTTCTTT. It translates to CASSLGRDIEAFF. The entire variable domain, with the rest obtained from reference TRBV7-2 and TRBJ1-1, is as follows: GAGVSQSPSNKVTEKGKDVELRCDPISGHTALYWYRQSLGQGLEFLIYFQGNSAPDKSGLPSDRFSAERTGGSVSTLTIQRTQQEDSAVYLCASSLGRDIEAFFGQGTRLTVV.